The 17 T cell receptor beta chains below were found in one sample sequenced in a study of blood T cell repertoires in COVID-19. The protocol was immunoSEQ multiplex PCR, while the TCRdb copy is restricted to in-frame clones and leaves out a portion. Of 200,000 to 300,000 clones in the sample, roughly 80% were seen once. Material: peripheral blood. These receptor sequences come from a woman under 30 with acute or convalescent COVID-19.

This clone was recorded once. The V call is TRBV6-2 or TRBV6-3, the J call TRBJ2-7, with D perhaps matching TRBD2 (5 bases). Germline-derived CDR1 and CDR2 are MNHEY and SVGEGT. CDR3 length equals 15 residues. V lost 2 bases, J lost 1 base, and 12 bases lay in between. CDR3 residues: CASSYDAGLSYEQYF. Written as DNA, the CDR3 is TGTGCCAGCAGTTACGATGCGGGCCTTTCCTACGAGCAGTACTTC.

The CDR3 spells CASSPGTSPNYGYTF. The CDR3 DNA reads TGTGCCAGCAGCCCCGGGACATCTCCTAACTATGGCTACACCTTC. This chain uses TRBV2 with TRBJ1-2; D possibly corresponds to TRBD1 (6 bases). V shed 6 bases and J shed 0 bases, with 14 bases lying between them. CDR1 and CDR2 from the germline V gene are SNHLY and FYNNEI. The CDR3 spans 15 residues. Variable domain in full (rest from reference TRBV2 and TRBJ1-2): EPEVTQTPSHQVTQMGQEVILRCVPISNHLYFYWYRQILGQKVEFLVSFYNNEISEKSEIFDDQFSVERPDGSNFTLKIRSTKLEDSAMYFCASSPGTSPNYGYTFGSGTRLTVV.

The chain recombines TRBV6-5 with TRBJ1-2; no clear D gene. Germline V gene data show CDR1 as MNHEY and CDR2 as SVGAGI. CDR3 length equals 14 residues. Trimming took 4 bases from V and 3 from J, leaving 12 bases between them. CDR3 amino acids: CASSSQAGYYGYTF. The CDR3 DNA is TGTGCCAGCAGTTCTCAGGCGGGGTACTATGGCTACACCTTC.

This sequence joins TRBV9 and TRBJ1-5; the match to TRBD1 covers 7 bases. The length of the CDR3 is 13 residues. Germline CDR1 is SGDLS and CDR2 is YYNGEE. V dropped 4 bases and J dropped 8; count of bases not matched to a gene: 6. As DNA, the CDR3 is TGTGCCAGCAGCACCGACAGGGAAGAGCCCCAGCATTTT. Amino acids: CASSTDREEPQHF.

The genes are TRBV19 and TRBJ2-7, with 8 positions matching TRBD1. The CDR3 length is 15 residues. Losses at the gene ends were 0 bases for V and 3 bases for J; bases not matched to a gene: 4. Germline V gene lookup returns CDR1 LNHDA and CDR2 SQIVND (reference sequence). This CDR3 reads CASSIDGQGYYEQYF. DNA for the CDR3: TGTGCCAGTAGTATAGACGGACAGGGCTACTACGAGCAGTACTTC.

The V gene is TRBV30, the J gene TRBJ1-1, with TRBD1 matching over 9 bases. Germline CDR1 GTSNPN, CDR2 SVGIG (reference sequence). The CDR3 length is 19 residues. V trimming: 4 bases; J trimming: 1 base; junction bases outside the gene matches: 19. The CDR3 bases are TGTGCCTGGAACCGGGACAGGGTCACTTTCGCGGCCCCGAACACTGAAGCTTTCTTT. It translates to CAWNRDRVTFAAPNTEAFF.

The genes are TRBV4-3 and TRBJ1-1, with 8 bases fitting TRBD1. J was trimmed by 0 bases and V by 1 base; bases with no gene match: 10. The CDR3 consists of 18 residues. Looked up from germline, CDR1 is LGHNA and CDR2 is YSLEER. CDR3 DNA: TGCGCCAGCAGCCAAGGAGCGGCAGGGGGCGGCTTGAACACTGAAGCTTTCTTT. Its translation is CASSQGAAGGGLNTEAFF.

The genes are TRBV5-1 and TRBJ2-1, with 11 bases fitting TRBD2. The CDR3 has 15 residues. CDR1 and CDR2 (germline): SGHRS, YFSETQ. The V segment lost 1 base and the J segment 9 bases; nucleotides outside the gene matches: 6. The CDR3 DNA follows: TGCGCCAGCAGCTTGTTAGCGGGAGGGCCGGGTGAGCAGTTCTTC. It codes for CASSLLAGGPGEQFF.

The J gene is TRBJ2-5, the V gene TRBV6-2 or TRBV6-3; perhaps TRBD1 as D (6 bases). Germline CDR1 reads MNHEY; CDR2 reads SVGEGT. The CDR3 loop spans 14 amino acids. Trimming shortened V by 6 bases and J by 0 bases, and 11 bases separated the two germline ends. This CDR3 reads CASSLRQDQETQYF. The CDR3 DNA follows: TGTGCCAGCAGCCTCCGACAGGACCAAGAGACCCAGTACTTC.

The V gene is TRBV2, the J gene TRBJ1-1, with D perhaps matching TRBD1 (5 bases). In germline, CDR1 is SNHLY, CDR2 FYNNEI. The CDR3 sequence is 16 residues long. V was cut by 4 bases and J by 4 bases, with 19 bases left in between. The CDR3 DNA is TGTGCCAGCAGTGCTTTTGGTAGGGGTTGGTCCACTGAAGCTTTCTTT. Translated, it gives CASSAFGRGWSTEAFF.

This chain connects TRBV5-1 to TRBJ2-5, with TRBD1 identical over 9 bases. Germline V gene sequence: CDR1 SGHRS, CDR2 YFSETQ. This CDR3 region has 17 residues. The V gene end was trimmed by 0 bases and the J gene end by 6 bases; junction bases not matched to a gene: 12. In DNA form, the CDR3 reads TGCGCCAGCAGCTTGGCCGGGACAGGGACGACGTGGCAGACCCAGTACTTC. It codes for CASSLAGTGTTWQTQYF.

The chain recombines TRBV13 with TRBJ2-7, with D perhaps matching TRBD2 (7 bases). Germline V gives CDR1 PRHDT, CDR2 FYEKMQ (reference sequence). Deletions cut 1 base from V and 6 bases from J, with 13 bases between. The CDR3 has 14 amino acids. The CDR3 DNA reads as TGTGCCAGCAGCTTAGCCCTCGCGGGGGCCGAGCAGTACTTC. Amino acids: CASSLALAGAEQYF. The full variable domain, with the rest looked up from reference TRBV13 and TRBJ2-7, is AAGVIQSPRHLIKEKRETATLKCYPIPRHDTVYWYQQGPGQDPQFLISFYEKMQSDKGSIPDRFSAQQFSDYHSELNMSSLELGDSALYFCASSLALAGAEQYFGPGTRLTVT.

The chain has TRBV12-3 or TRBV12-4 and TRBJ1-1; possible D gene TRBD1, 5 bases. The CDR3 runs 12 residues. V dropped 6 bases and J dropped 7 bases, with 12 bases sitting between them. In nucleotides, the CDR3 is TGTGCCAGCAGCCCCAGACAGCTTGAAGCTTTCTTT. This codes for CASSPRQLEAFF.

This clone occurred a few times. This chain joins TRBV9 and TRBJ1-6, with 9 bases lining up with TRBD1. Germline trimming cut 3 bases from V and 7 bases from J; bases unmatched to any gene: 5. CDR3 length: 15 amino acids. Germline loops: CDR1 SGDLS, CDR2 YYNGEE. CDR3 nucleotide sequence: TGTGCCAGCAGCGCGAGGGACAGGGCCAATTCACCCCTCCACTTT. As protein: CASSARDRANSPLHF.

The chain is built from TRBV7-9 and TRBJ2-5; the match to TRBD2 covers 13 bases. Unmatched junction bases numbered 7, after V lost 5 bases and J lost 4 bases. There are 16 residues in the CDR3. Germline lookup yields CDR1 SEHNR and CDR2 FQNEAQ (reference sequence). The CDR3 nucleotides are TGTGCCAGCAGCCCCGGACTAGCGGGGGCTTTAGAGACCCAGTACTTC. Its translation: CASSPGLAGALETQYF.

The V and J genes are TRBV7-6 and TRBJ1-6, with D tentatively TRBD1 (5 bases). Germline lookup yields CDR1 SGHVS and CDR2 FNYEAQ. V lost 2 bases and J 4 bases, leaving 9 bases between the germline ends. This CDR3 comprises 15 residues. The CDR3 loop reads CASSLIRQYNSPLHF. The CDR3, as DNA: TGTGCCAGCAGCTTAATCCGACAGTATAATTCACCCCTCCACTTT.

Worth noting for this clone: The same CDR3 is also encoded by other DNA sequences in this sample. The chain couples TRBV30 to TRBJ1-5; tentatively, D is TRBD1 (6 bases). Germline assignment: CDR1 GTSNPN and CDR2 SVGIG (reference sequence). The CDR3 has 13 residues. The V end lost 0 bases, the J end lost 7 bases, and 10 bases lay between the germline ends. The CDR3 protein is CAWSVGGNQPQHF. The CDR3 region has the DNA TGTGCCTGGAGTGTAGGGGGTAACCAGCCCCAGCATTTT.